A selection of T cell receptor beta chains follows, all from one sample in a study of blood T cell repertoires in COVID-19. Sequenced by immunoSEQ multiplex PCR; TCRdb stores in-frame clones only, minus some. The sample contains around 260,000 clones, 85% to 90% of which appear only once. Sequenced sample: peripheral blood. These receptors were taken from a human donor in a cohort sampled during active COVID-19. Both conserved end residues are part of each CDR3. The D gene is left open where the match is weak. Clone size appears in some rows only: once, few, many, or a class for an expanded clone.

CDR3nt: TGCGCCAGCAGCCAAGAGTACGGTGATCAGCCCCAGCATTTT
CDR3aa: CASSQEYGDQPQHF
v_gene: TRBV4-1
d_gene: NA
j_gene: TRBJ1-5
abundance: NA

CDR3nt: TGTGCCAGCAGCCCGAGCGCCTCCTACGAGCAGTACTTC
CDR3aa: CASSPSASYEQYF
v_gene: TRBV7-2
d_gene: NA
j_gene: TRBJ2-7
abundance: few

CDR3nt: TGTGCCAGCTGGTCCCAGGTATCCTACGAGCAGTACTTC
CDR3aa: CASWSQVSYEQYF
v_gene: TRBV2
d_gene: NA
j_gene: TRBJ2-7
abundance: NA

CDR3nt: TGTGCCAGCACCCAGTATCGGGGTTCGGGGGAGCAGTACTTC
CDR3aa: CASTQYRGSGEQYF
v_gene: TRBV11-2
d_gene: NA
j_gene: TRBJ2-7
abundance: once

CDR3nt: TGTGCCAGCAGTTTACGGGCGGGGCGAGGTCAGCCCCAGCATTTT
CDR3aa: CASSLRAGRGQPQHF
v_gene: TRBV27
d_gene: NA
j_gene: TRBJ1-5
abundance: NA

CDR3nt: TGTGCCAGTAGTATTAACAGGGGCACTGAAGCTTTCTTT
CDR3aa: CASSINRGTEAFF
v_gene: TRBV19
d_gene: TRBD1
j_gene: TRBJ1-1
abundance: NA

CDR3nt: TGTGCCAGCAGCTCGCGTACGGTGAACACTGAAGCTTTCTTT
CDR3aa: CASSSRTVNTEAFF
v_gene: TRBV5-4
d_gene: NA
j_gene: TRBJ1-1
abundance: NA

CDR3nt: TGTGCCAGCAGCTTATACGAGTCCGGGGAGCTGTTTTTT
CDR3aa: CASSLYESGELFF
v_gene: TRBV11-2
d_gene: NA
j_gene: TRBJ2-2
abundance: few

CDR3nt: TGTGCCAGCTCAGCGACCAATCGAGGGATGGGCGGCTACACCTTC
CDR3aa: CASSATNRGMGGYTF
v_gene: TRBV18
d_gene: NA
j_gene: TRBJ1-2
abundance: NA

CDR3nt: TGTGCCAGCAGTCCACAGACAGTCACCGGGGAGCTGTTTTTT
CDR3aa: CASSPQTVTGELFF
v_gene: TRBV27
d_gene: NA
j_gene: TRBJ2-2
abundance: NA

CDR3nt: TGTGCCAGCAGCTTAACGGGACAGGGAGCCGAGCAGTACTTC
CDR3aa: CASSLTGQGAEQYF
v_gene: TRBV7-3
d_gene: TRBD1
j_gene: TRBJ2-7
abundance: NA

CDR3nt: TGTGCCAGTAAAGAGACTAGCGGCTCCTACGAGCAGTACTTC
CDR3aa: CASKETSGSYEQYF
v_gene: TRBV19
d_gene: TRBD2
j_gene: TRBJ2-7
abundance: NA

CDR3nt: TGTGCCAGCAGCTTCGACTACTACACAGATACGCAGTATTTT
CDR3aa: CASSFDYYTDTQYF
v_gene: TRBV5-4
d_gene: NA
j_gene: TRBJ2-3
abundance: NA

CDR3nt: TGTGCCAGCAGCGTAGATCCCCAGGGGGGCTATGGCTACACCTTC
CDR3aa: CASSVDPQGGYGYTF
v_gene: TRBV9
d_gene: TRBD1
j_gene: TRBJ1-2
abundance: NA

CDR3nt: TGTGCCAGCAGCCGCCGGGACTACACAGATACGCAGTATTTT
CDR3aa: CASSRRDYTDTQYF
v_gene: TRBV7-2
d_gene: TRBD2
j_gene: TRBJ2-3
abundance: NA

CDR3nt: TGTGCCAGCTCACCGGACAGGGTCGTTGGAAACACCATATATTTT
CDR3aa: CASSPDRVVGNTIYF
v_gene: TRBV18
d_gene: TRBD1
j_gene: TRBJ1-3
abundance: NA

CDR3nt: TGTGCCAGCAGCTGGAGACTAGCGGGAGAAAGGAATGAGCAGTTCTTC
CDR3aa: CASSWRLAGERNEQFF
v_gene: TRBV7-9
d_gene: TRBD2
j_gene: TRBJ2-1
abundance: NA